This T cell receptor (beta chain) was profiled in a study of OX40 agonist ivuxolimab in advanced cancers. With regard to the full study: Ivuxolimab was a fully human IgG2 agonistic monoclonal antibody targeting the costimulatory receptor OX40 (CD134). Intravenous ivuxolimab was administered to patients every 2 weeks at six dose levels: 0.01, 0.1, 0.3, 1.5, 3 and 10 mg/kg. Among the roughly 50 dose-escalation patients, about 19 had hepatocellular carcinoma, some 15 melanoma, 9 renal cell carcinoma and 9 head and neck cancer. In the dose-escalation cohort, around four fifths of patients were male, and the mean age was approximately 55 years, with a range of 23 to 79. Prior anti-PD-1, anti-PD-L1 or anti-CTLA-4 therapy was permitted, and about 40% of dose-escalation patients had received checkpoint inhibitors. Partial responses were achieved by three dose-escalation patients, of whom one had hepatocellular carcinoma and two had cutaneous melanoma. Peripheral TCRbeta sequencing aimed to test whether ivuxolimab altered TCR sequence diversity and caused clonal T-cell expansion. The paper describes the monotherapy dose-escalation part (N of about 55 patients) of the phase I trial of ivuxolimab. Summary of the overall study and its limitations: Antigen specificity was not determined for the clonally expanded peripheral T cells. After ivuxolimab, CD8+ T cells had more expanded clones than CD4+ T cells on average. Low levels of normalized T-cell clonal expansion were also seen in some patients who did not respond. At doses from 0.1 to 3.0 mg/kg, clonal expansion was seen in both CD4+ and CD8+ blood T cells between baseline and week 6. In the 0.1-3.0 mg/kg groups, partial responders had among the lowest normalized peripheral clonal expansion, particularly in CD8+ T cells.

CDR1 and CDR2, per the germline V gene, are SGHRS and YFSETQ. The V end gives up 3 bases and the J end 4 bases, leaving 4 bases in the junction not matched to a gene. The CDR3 goes from the cysteine to the phenylalanine over 16 residues. Of the read, only the CDR3 DNA is kept; its 48 bases are in frame from base 1. For sequencing of the TCRbeta CDR3 region, genomic DNA was extracted from the sorted cells. The immunoSEQ Assay was used for sequencing of TCRbeta CDR3 regions. Entries here come from immuneACCESS through TCRdb and include only in-frame sequences with V and J called. Some clones fail to appear in such tables; in the studies checked, an unresolved V gene covers under half of the shortfall, and the cause of the remainder is unknown. This sample gives roughly 23,000 clones in total; roughly 80% of them show up just once. The ten largest clones add up to 11% to 15% of the sample. Patients with autoimmune disease history or receiving systemic immunosuppression were excluded from the trial. In every dose cohort, peripheral blood was drawn for TCR sequencing at baseline, cycle 4 day 1, and cycle 7 day 1. The samples were taken from a phase I, first-in-human, multicenter, open-label dose-escalation trial of ivuxolimab. The trial enrolled adults with locally advanced or metastatic head and neck squamous cell, hepatocellular, melanoma or renal cell carcinoma. Before TCR sequencing, CD4+ T cells and CD8+ T cells from peripheral blood were sorted into separate populations.

Details on this clone: The clone's antigen remains unknown. Nothing much larger sits one base from this clone, and base qualities are not available.

This clonotype was sampled from an adult with an advanced solid tumor such as melanoma, head and neck, liver or kidney cancer. The starting material was CD4+ or CD8+ T cells sorted from blood, obtained in a trial of the OX40 agonist ivuxolimab. The chain employs TRBV5-1 and TRBJ2-3, with TRBD2 identical over 14 junction bases. The CDR3 region: CASSSGTSGGPDTQYF. The bases are TGCGCCAGCAGCTCCGGGACTAGCGGGGGCCCAGATACGCAGTATTTT.